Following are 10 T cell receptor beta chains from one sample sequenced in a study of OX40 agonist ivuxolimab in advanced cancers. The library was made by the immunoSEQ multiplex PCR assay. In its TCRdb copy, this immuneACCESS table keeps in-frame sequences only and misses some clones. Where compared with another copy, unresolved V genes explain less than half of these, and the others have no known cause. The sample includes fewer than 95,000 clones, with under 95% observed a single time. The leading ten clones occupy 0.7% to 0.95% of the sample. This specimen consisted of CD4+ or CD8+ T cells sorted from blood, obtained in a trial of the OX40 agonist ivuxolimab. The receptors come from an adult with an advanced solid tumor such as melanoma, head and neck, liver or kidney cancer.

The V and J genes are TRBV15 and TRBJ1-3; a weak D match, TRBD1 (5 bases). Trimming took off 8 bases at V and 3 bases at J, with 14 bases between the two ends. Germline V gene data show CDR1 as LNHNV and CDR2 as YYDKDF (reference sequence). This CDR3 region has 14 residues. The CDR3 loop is CATRDSPNGNTIYF. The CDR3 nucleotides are TGTGCCACCCGCGACAGCCCTAATGGAAACACCATATATTTT.

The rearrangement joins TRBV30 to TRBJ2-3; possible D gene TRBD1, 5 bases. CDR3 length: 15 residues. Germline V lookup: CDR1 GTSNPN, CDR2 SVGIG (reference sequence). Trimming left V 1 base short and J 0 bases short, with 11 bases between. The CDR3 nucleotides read TGTGCCTGGAGTGACAGGTACCCTAGCACAGATACGCAGTATTTT. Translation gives CAWSDRYPSTDTQYF.

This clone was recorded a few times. In nucleotides, the CDR3 is TGTGCCAGTAGTAGCGGGAGGACAGATACGCAGTATTTT. Its translation: CASSSGRTDTQYF. V is TRBV19 and J is TRBJ2-3, with 8 positions matching TRBD2. V was clipped by 4 bases and J by 3 bases; unmatched bases: 0. The CDR3 totals 13 residues. CDR1 LNHDA and CDR2 SQIVND come from the germline V gene (reference sequence).

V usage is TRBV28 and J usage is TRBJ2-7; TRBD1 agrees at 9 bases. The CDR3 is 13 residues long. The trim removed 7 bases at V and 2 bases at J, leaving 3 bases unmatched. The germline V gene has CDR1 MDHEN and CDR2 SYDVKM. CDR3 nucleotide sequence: TGTGCCAGCACCGGACAGGGGCCCTACGAGCAGTACTTC. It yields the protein CASTGQGPYEQYF.

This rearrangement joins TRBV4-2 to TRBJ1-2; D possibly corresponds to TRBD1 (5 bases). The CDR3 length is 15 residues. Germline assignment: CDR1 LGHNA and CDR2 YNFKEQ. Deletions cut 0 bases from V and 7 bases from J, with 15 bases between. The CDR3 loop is CASSQDGRGRSGYTF. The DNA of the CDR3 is TGTGCCAGCAGCCAAGATGGGAGGGGACGCTCTGGCTACACCTTC.

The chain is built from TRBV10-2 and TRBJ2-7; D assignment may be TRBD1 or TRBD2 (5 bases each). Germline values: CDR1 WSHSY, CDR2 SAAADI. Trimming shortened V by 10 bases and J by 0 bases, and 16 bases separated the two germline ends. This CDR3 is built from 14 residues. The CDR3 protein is CATLRGDFSYEQYF. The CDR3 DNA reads TGCGCCACCCTCCGGGGCGATTTCTCCTACGAGCAGTACTTC.

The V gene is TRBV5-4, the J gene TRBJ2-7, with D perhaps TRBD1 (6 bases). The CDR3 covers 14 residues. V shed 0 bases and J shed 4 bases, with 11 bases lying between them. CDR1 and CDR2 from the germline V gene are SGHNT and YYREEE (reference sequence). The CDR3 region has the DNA TGTGCCAGCAGCTTGGAACAGGGAAGTTACGAGCAGTACTTC. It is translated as CASSLEQGSYEQYF.

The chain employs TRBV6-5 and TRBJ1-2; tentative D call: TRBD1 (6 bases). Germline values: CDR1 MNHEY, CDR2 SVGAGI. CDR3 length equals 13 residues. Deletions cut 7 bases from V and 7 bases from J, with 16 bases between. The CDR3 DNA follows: TGTGCCAGCACTACTGAGGGGGTTGTTGGCTACACCTTC. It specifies CASTTEGVVGYTF.

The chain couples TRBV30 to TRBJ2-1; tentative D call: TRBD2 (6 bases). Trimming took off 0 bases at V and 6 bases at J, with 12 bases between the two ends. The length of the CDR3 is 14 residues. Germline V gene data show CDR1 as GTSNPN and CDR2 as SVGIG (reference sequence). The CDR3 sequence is CAWSVSLRGNEQFF. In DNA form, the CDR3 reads TGTGCCTGGAGTGTATCTTTGCGGGGCAATGAGCAGTTCTTC.

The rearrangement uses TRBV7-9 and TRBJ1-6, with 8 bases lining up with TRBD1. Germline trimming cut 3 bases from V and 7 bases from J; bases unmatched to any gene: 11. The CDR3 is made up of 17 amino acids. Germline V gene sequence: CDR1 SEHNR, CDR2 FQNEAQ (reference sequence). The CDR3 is CASSFAVVQGANSPLHF. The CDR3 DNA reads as TGTGCCAGCAGCTTCGCGGTTGTCCAGGGGGCAAATTCACCCCTCCACTTT.